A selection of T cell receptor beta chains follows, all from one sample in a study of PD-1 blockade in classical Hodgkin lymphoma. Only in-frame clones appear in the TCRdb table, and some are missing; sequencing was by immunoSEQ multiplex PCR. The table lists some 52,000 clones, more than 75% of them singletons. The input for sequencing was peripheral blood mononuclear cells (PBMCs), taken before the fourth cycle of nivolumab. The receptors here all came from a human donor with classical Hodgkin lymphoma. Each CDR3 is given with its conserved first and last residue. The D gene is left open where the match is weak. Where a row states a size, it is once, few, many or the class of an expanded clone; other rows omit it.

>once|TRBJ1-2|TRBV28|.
CASSFQINYGYTF
TGTGCCAGCAGTTTTCAGATCAACTATGGCTACACCTTC
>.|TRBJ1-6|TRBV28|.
CASSLWGMGNSPLHF
TGTGCCAGCAGTTTATGGGGGATGGGCAATTCACCCCTCCACTTT
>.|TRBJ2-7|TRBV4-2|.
CASSQDLFVGLSSYEQYF
TGTGCCAGCAGCCAAGATCTTTTCGTGGGACTTTCCTCCTACGAGCAGTACTTC
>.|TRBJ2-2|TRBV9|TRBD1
CASSVARPGQINTGELFF
TGTGCCAGCAGCGTAGCCCGTCCGGGACAGATAAACACCGGGGAGCTGTTTTTT
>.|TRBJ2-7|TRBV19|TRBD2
CASRTSGANEQYF
TGTGCCAGTAGGACTAGCGGGGCTAACGAGCAGTACTTC
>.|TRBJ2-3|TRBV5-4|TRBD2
CASSSPGGQNRSDTQYF
TGTGCCAGCAGCTCTCCGGGAGGACAAAATCGATCAGATACGCAGTATTTT
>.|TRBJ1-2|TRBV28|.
CATRAPSSGYTF
TGTGCCACCCGGGCCCCAAGTAGTGGCTACACCTTC
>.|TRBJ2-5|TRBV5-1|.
CASSLRSETQYF
TGCGCCAGCAGCTTGCGCTCCGAGACCCAGTACTTC
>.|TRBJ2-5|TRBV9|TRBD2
CASSVGGGLQETQYF
TGTGCCAGCAGCGTAGGCGGGGGGCTCCAAGAGACCCAGTACTTC
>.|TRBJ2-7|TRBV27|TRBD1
CASSLAGTGATSYEQYF
TGTGCCAGCAGTTTGGCCGGGACAGGTGCTACCTCCTACGAGCAGTACTTC
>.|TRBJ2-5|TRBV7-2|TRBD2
CASSSVAGGSQETQYF
TGTGCCAGCAGCTCCGTAGCGGGGGGTTCCCAAGAGACCCAGTACTTC
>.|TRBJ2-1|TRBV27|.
CASSLLDPSSYNEQFF
TGTGCCAGCAGTTTGTTAGATCCGAGCTCCTACAATGAGCAGTTCTTC
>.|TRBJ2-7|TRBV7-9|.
CASSGPASALVEQYF
TGTGCCAGCAGCGGACCGGCAAGTGCCCTGGTCGAGCAGTACTTC
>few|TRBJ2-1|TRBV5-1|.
CASSLIGGRTYNEQFF
TGCGCCAGCAGCTTGATTGGGGGTAGGACCTACAATGAGCAGTTCTTC
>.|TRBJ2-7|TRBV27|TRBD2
CASSFSTGGGRGAYEQYF
TGTGCCAGCAGTTTCTCAACGGGTGGCGGGAGAGGCGCCTACGAGCAGTACTTC
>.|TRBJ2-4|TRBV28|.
CVSSSVAGLTIQYF
TGTGTCAGCAGTTCCGTCGCGGGTCTGACCATTCAGTACTTC
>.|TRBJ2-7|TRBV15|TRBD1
CATSRNRGRDYEQYF
TGTGCCACCAGCAGGAACAGGGGGCGCGACTACGAGCAGTACTTC